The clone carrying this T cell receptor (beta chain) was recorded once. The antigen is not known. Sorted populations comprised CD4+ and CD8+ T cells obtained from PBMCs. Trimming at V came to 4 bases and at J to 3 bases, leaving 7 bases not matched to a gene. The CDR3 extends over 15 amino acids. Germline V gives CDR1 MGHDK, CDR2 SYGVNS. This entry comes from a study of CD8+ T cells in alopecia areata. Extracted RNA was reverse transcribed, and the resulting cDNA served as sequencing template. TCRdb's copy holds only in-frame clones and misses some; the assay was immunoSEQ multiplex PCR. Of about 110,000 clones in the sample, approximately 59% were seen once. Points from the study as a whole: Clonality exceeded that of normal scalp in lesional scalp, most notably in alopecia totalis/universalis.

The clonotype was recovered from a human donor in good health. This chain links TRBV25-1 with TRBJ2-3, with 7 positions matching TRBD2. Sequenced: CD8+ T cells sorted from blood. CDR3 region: CASSASGEGTDTQYF. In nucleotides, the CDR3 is TGTGCCAGCAGTGCCAGCGGGGAAGGGACAGATACGCAGTATTTT.